This TCR beta chain was observed in a study of blood T cell repertoires in COVID-19. Clones were read by immunoSEQ multiplex PCR, and TCRdb kept only the in-frame ones, dropping some. The table shows roughly 240,000 clones, with 86% occurring only once. V was cut by 5 bases and J by 0 bases, with 13 bases left in between. The CDR3 sequence is 16 residues long. Germline assignment: CDR1 SNHLY and CDR2 FYNNEI. The chain joins TRBV2 to TRBJ1-4; no reliable D call. The TCR sequence derives from a woman aged 45-59 years who had recovered from COVID-19. Sequencing used PBMCs or T cells enriched from blood (not recorded which). CDR3 protein: CASSSEEHATNEKLFF. The CDR3 region has the DNA TGTGCCAGCAGTTCCGAGGAGCATGCAACTAATGAAAAACTGTTTTTT.